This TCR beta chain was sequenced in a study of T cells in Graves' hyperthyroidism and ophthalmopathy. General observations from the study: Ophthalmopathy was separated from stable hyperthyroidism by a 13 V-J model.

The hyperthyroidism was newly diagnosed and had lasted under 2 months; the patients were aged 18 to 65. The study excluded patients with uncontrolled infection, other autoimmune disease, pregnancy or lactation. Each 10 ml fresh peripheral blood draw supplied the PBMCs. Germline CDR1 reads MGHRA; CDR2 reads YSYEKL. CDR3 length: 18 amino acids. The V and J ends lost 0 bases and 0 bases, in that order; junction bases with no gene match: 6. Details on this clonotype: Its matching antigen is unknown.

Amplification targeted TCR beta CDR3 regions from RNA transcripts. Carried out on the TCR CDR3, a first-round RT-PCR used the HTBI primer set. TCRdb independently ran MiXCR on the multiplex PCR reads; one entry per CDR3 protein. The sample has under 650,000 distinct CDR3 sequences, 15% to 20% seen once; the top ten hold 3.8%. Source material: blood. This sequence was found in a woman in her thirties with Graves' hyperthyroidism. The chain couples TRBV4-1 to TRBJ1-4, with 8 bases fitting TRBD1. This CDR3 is CASSQEGAGGATNEKLFF. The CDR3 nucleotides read TGCGCCAGCAGCCAAGAAGGAGCAGGGGGCGCAACTAATGAAAAACTGTTTTTT.